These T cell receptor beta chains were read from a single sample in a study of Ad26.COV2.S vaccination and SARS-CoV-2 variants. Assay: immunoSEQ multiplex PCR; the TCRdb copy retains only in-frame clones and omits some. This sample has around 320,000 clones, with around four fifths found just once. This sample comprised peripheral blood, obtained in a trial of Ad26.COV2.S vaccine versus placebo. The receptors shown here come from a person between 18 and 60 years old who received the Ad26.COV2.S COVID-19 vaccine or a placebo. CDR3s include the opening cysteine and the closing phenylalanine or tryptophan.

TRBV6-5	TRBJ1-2	CASAQRANYGYTF
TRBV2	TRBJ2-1	CATGTETYNEQFF
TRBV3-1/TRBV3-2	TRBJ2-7	CASSQDYRLGEQYF
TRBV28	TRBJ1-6	CASTWDRELSSYNSPLHF
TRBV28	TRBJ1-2	CASMSLANYGYTF
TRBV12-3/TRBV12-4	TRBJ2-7	CASSFGDNEQYF
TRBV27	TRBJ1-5	CASSLSVGQPQHF
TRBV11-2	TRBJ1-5	CASSKQGSQPQHF
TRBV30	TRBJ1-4	CAWTRGRLNEKLFF
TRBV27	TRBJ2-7	CASSLSPNTYEQYF
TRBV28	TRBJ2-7	CASSMTSGAPRYF
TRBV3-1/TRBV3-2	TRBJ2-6	CASSQGVSGANVLTF
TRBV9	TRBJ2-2	CASSDWGARTGELFF
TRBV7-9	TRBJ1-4	CASSSTWGPANEKLFF
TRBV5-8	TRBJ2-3	CASSLGTYADTQYF
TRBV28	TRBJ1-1	CASSSDRGLTEAFF
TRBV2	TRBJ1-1	CASSVSGMYSKRKGDTEAFF
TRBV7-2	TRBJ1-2	CASSLEVGQGGIYGYTF
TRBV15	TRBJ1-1	CATSPRGAGEAFF
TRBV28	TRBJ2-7	CASSLAGFSYEQYF
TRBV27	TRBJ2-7	CASSLSEGAIYEQYF
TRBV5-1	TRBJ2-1	CASSQHPGLIYNEQFF
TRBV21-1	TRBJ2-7	CASTLVSGGSYEQYF
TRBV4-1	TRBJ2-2	CASMGGAAGELFF
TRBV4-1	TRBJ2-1	CASSHRKGETNLGEQFF
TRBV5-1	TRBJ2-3	CASSVSGGWTDTQYF
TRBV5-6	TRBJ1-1	CASSLVIGDFMNTEAFF
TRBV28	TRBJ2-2	CASSTDRTWTGELFF
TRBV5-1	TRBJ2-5	CASSSGTTPQETQYF
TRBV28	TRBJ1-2	CASSYNSGVGYTF
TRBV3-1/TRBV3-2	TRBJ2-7	CASSSSKRGGPPYEQYF
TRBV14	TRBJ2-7	CASSKITVGHYEQYF
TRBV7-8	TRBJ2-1	CASILSGTVGDEQFF
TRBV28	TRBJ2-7	CASSSSGGPVSSYEQYF
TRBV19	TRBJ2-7	CASSTVGAGEYEQYF
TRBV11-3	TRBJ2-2	CASSHGGMNTGELFF
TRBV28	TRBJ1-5	CASSITSGGNQPQHF
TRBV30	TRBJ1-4	CAWSVDGEKLFF
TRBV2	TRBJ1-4	CASRRGTGDEKLFF
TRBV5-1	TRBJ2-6	CASSSPGQGISGANVLTF
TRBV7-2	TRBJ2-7	CASSIRQVSTYEQYF
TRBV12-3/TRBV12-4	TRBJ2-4	CASSGHAGAIQYF
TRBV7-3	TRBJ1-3	CASSLVGNSGNTIYF
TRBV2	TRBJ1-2	CASKDRGNYGYTF
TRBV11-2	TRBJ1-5	CASSLGPGAHQPQHF
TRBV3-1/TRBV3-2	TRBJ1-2	CASSQAAGEGYGYTF
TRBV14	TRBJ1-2	CASSAESFGGYGYTF
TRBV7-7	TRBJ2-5	CASSSSGEGGTQYF
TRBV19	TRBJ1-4	CASSRADTGWDEKLFF
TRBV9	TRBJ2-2	CASSSRTNTGELFF
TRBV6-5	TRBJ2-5	CASTQGGTQYF
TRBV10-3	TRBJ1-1	CAITEGTANTEAFF
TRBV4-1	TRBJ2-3	CASSARLEAGDTQYF
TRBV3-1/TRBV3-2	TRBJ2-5	CASSQDYPGTSGRETQYF
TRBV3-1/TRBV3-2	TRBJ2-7	CASSLGQGSSEQYF
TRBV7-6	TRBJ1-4	CASSLAPGGSTNEKLFF
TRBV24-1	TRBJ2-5	CATRDRPPGETQYF
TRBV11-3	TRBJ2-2	CASSLERGFNGELFF
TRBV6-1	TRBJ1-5	CASSEVGRYSNQPQHF
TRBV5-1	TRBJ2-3	CASSFILLQGSTDTQYF